The rows below give T cell receptor beta chains drawn from one sample of a study of shared clonotypes between healthy human individuals. Sequencing was performed with immunoSEQ multiplex PCR; in TCRdb, only in-frame clones are kept and a portion is missing. Here the sample spans about 1.1 million clones, approximately 80% being singletons. Sequencing used memory CD4+ T cells from PBMCs. Receptors were obtained from a young man in good health. Some clones in this sample may be carry-over from other donors' samples. The CDR3 runs from the conserved cysteine through the conserved F or W. The D gene is left open where the match is weak. Where a row states a size, it is once, few, many or the class of an expanded clone; other rows omit it.

length	size	D	V	J	DNA	CDR3
13	-	-	TRBV28	TRBJ2-3	TGTGCCAGCAGACCTAGTTGGGCAGATACGCAGTATTTT	CASRPSWADTQYF
15	-	-	TRBV5-4	TRBJ1-1	TGTGCCAGCAGCTTGGTTGGGCTAAAACCGGGAGAAGCTTTCTTT	CASSLVGLKPGEAFF
12	-	-	TRBV30	TRBJ2-1	TGTGCCTGGAGCGCGACCGACAATGAGCAGTTCTTC	CAWSATDNEQFF
15	-	-	TRBV10-3	TRBJ1-5	TGTGCCATCAGTGGGGGGGCCTCCGGGGATCAGCCCCAGCATTTT	CAISGGASGDQPQHF
15	-	TRBD1	TRBV6-5	TRBJ1-3	TGTGCCAGCAGCAGGACAGGGAACTCTGGAAACACCATATATTTT	CASSRTGNSGNTIYF
15	-	-	TRBV5-4	TRBJ2-3	TGTGCCAGCACCAATGGGGGTGGGAGCACAGATACGCAGTATTTT	CASTNGGGSTDTQYF
14	-	-	TRBV7-2	TRBJ2-3	TGTGCCAGCAGCCCGTCTCGAAGCACAGATACGCAGTATTTT	CASSPSRSTDTQYF
15	-	-	TRBV10-3	TRBJ1-1	TGTGCCATCAGTGAGGGGACCTCAAGAAACACTGAAGCTTTCTTT	CAISEGTSRNTEAFF
16	-	TRBD1	TRBV15	TRBJ1-2	TGTGCCACCAGCAGAGATTCGGCAGGGGGCGGGTATGGCTACACCTTC	CATSRDSAGGGYGYTF
14	-	-	TRBV2	TRBJ1-1	TGTGCCAGCAGGGATGACAGGCTGGCCACTGAAGCTTTCTTT	CASRDDRLATEAFF
14	-	-	TRBV7-2	TRBJ1-2	TGTGCCAGCAGCTCCCACTTGCGGGGATTTGGCTACACCTTC	CASSSHLRGFGYTF
16	-	-	TRBV10-3	TRBJ2-3	TGTGCCATCAGTGGGGGCCTAGTCAGGGGCACAGATACGCAGTATTTT	CAISGGLVRGTDTQYF
14	few	TRBD1	TRBV6-5	TRBJ2-7	TGTGCCAGCACTCGAGGACAGGGGGCCTGGGAGCAGTACTTC	CASTRGQGAWEQYF
13	few	-	TRBV9	TRBJ1-4	TGTGCCAGCAGCGTGGAAGTTAATGAAAAACTGTTTTTT	CASSVEVNEKLFF
15	-	TRBD1	TRBV19	TRBJ1-1	TGTGCCAGTAGTACTTATCGACAGGGGTGCACTGAAGCTTTCTTT	CASSTYRQGCTEAFF
15	once	TRBD1	TRBV7-2	TRBJ1-5	TGTGCCAGCAGCTTAGTTGCAGGGGGAAATCAGCCCCAGCATTTT	CASSLVAGGNQPQHF
17	-	-	TRBV5-1	TRBJ2-1	TGCGCCAGCAGCTTGGGGTTAGGGGGGAGCTCCTACAATGAGCAGTTCTTC	CASSLGLGGSSYNEQFF
15	-	-	TRBV5-1	TRBJ2-2	TGCGCCAGCAGCTCGGACGGGACACTCACCGGGGAGCTGTTTTTT	CASSSDGTLTGELFF
13	-	-	TRBV29-1	TRBJ1-1	TGCAGCGTTGCGGCCGTATTGAACACTGAAGCTTTCTTT	CSVAAVLNTEAFF
13	-	-	TRBV6-1	TRBJ1-2	TGTGCCAGCAGTGTGAACAGGCACTATGGCTACACCTTC	CASSVNRHYGYTF
14	few	-	TRBV14	TRBJ1-2	TGTGCCAGCAGCCAAGATACGAGGGTTGGGGGCTACACCTTC	CASSQDTRVGGYTF
14	-	-	TRBV6-1	TRBJ1-1	TGTGCCACCCAGGACACAAAGAGTCTCACTGAAGCTTTCTTT	CATQDTKSLTEAFF
14	-	-	TRBV5-8	TRBJ1-1	TGTGCCAGCAGCTTGGGGCGGCTGAACACTGAAGCTTTCTTT	CASSLGRLNTEAFF
13	-	-	TRBV5-1	TRBJ2-3	TGCGCCAACCTCTACTCTAACACAGATACGCAGTATTTT	CANLYSNTDTQYF
13	-	-	TRBV5-4	TRBJ2-1	TGTGCCAGCAGGCCTGCCCTGTACAATGAGCAGTTCTTC	CASRPALYNEQFF
14	-	TRBD1	TRBV28	TRBJ1-5	TGTGCCAGCACTGGACAGGGGGCTTATCAGCCCCAGCATTTT	CASTGQGAYQPQHF
15	-	-	TRBV19	TRBJ1-5	TGTGCCAGTAGTCCGACAACTGGAGAGTATCAGCCCCAGCATTTT	CASSPTTGEYQPQHF
12	few	-	TRBV7-9	TRBJ1-4	TGTGCCAGCAGCTTAACTTATCAAGAACTGTTTTTT	CASSLTYQELFF
16	-	-	TRBV7-2	TRBJ2-2	TGTGCCAGCAGCTTAAGAAGGGGACCCCCCACCGGGGAGCTGTTTTTT	CASSLRRGPPTGELFF
13	many	TRBD2	TRBV4-2	TRBJ2-7	TGTGCCAGCAGCCTCGCGCGGGAGCGCGAGCAGTACTTC	CASSLAREREQYF
13	once	-	TRBV28	TRBJ1-2	TGTGCCAGCAGCCCGGGGCTGCTATATGGCTACACCTTC	CASSPGLLYGYTF
14	-	TRBD2	TRBV30	TRBJ2-7	TGTGCCTGGAGTGAATTAGCGGGACGCTACGAGCAGTACTTC	CAWSELAGRYEQYF
14	once	-	TRBV29-1	TRBJ1-2	TGCAGCGTGGACTGGACGACAAGTAACTATGGCTACACCTTC	CSVDWTTSNYGYTF